This T cell receptor beta chain emerged from a study of T cells expressing NK-cell markers. As the method of synthesis, 5'RACE template switching with UMIs yielded TCR beta cDNA. TCRdb reprocessed the 5' RACE reads, keeping one entry per CDR3 protein, no DNA. The record lists around 140,000 distinct CDR3 sequences, of which the ten most abundant hold 12%. Study-level results: Nothing established the HCMV specificity of expanded NKG2C+ T cell clones. Once again these clonotypes came out on top in the CD3+CD56-NKG2C+ fraction of a handful of donors. In a group of 5 or 6 donors, dominant NKG2C+ clonotypes represented about 1.0-7.5% of CD8+ T cells.

There are 15 residues in the CDR3. CDR1 is MDHEN, CDR2 SYDVKM, per germline. A note on this clonotype: As yet, its antigen is unknown.

J is TRBJ2-2 and V is TRBV28; the D call from TCRdb, TRBD1, cannot be confirmed without DNA. The TCR originated in a young man in good health. Sequencing was carried out using blood T cells: a sorted CD56 or NKG2C T cell subset, CD4+ or CD8+ T cells, or bulk PBMC T cells (not recorded which). CDR3 amino acids: CASSLRDDVTGELFF.